These 4 T cell receptor beta chains share one sample of origin, sequenced in a study of cytomegalovirus exposure and HLA in healthy donors. The PCR was carried out with 60 Vbeta primers and 13 Jbeta primers. TCRdb keeps only in-frame clones here, not all; method: immunoSEQ multiplex PCR. Of fewer than 200,000 clones listed, roughly 12% are singletons. Sequencing used PBMCs. These TCRs come from a middle-aged man in good health and CMV-seropositive.

The V gene is TRBV18, the J gene TRBJ1-6, with D possibly matching TRBD1 (5 bases). Germline V gives CDR1 KGHSH, CDR2 LQKENI. The CDR3 runs to 16 residues. V was pared by 3 bases and J by 7 bases, with 16 bases between. Here the CDR3 reads CASSPTGGWANSPLHF. CDR3 DNA sequence: TGTGCCAGCTCACCCACAGGTGGATGGGCCAATTCACCCCTCCACTTT.

The gene calls are TRBV5-4 and TRBJ1-5; D gene uncertain. The CDR3 runs to 14 residues. The germline V gene encodes CDR1 SGHNT and CDR2 YYREEE (reference sequence). V dropped 4 bases and J dropped 4 bases, with 12 bases sitting between them. CDR3 bases: TGTGCCAGCAGCCCTGAAAGCCATAATCAGCCCCAGCATTTT. As protein: CASSPESHNQPQHF.

This chain uses TRBV5-1 with TRBJ2-2; a weak D match, TRBD1 (6 bases). Germline V CDR1 and CDR2: SGHRS, YFSETQ. The CDR3 loop spans 14 amino acids. Trimming took 6 bases from V and 2 from J, leaving 11 bases between them. The CDR3 sequence is CASKGHTNTGELFF. The CDR3, as DNA: TGCGCCAGCAAGGGACATACCAACACCGGGGAGCTGTTTTTT.

This clone was recorded a few times. The rearrangement links TRBV19 to TRBJ2-5; 8 nucleotides match TRBD1. V lost 5 bases, J lost 4 bases, and 6 bases stayed unmatched. The germline V gene has CDR1 LNHDA and CDR2 SQIVND (reference sequence). The CDR3 sequence is 14 residues long. CDR3 in amino acids: CASSPTGGSETQYF. The CDR3 coding sequence is TGTGCCAGTAGTCCAACAGGGGGATCAGAGACCCAGTACTTC.